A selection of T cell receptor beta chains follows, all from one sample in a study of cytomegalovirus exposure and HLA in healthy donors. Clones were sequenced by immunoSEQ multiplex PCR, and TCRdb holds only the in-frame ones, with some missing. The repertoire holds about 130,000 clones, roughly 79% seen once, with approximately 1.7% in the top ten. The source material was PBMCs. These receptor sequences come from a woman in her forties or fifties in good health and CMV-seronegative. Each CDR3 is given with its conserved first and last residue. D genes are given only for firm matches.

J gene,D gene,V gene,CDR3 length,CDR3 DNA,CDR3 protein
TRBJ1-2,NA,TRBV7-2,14,TGTGCCAGCAGCCAAAGCGGGGCTTTCGATGGCTACACCTTC,CASSQSGAFDGYTF
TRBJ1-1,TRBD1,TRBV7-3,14,TGTGCCAGCAGCTCCGGGACAGGGATGACTGAAGCTTTCTTT,CASSSGTGMTEAFF
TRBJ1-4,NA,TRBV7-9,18,TGTGCCAGCAGCTTGGGGAGTGCGGTACTTGCTCCTAATGAAAAACTGTTTTTT,CASSLGSAVLAPNEKLFF
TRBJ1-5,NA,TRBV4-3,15,TGCGCCAGCAGCCAAGAGCCGAGGGCCAATCAGCCCCAGCATTTT,CASSQEPRANQPQHF
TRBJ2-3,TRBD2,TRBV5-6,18,TGTGCCAGCAGCCAATGGTGGGACTCTAGCGGGAGGGCAGATACGCAGTATTTT,CASSQWWDSSGRADTQYF
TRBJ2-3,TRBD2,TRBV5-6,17,TGTGCCAGCAGCTTGTCCCGGACTAGCGGGAGAACAGATACGCAGTATTTT,CASSLSRTSGRTDTQYF
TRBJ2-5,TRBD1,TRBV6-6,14,TGTGCCAGCAGTACCGGGACAGGGCGAGAGACCCAGTACTTC,CASSTGTGRETQYF
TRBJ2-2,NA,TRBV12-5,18,TGTGCTAGTGGTTTGGCATTAATGGGGGGAGCGAACACCGGGGAGCTGTTTTTT,CASGLALMGGANTGELFF
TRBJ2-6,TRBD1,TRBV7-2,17,TGTGCCAGCAGCTTAGTAGGGGGCTTGGGCGGGGCCAACGTCCTGACTTTC,CASSLVGGLGGANVLTF
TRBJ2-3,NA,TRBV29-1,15,TGCAGCGTTGAAAAAGGAATAAGGGGCGCAGATACGCAGTATTTT,CSVEKGIRGADTQYF
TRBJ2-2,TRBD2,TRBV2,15,TGTGCCAGCAATGCCGGGACTAGCGGGACCGGGGAGCTGTTTTTT,CASNAGTSGTGELFF
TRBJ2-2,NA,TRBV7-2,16,TGTGCCAGCACCAAGGCGGTTGGCGCGAACACCGGGGAGCTGTTTTTT,CASTKAVGANTGELFF
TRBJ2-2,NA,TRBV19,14,TGTGCCAGTAGGGAGGGAACGAACACCGGGGAGCTGTTTTTT,CASREGTNTGELFF
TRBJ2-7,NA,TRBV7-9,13,TGTGCCAGCAGCCCCAGGGTGTTTGAGGAGCAGTACTTC,CASSPRVFEEQYF
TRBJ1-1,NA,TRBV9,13,TGTGCCAGCAGCGTAGAGGAGGGAACTGAAGCTTTCTTT,CASSVEEGTEAFF
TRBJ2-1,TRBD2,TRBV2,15,TGTGCCAGCAGTGCAACGACTAGCGGATGGAATGAGCAGTTCTTC,CASSATTSGWNEQFF
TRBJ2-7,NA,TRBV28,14,TGTGCCAGCGGGGGCGGGAGTCGGGTCTACGAGCAGTACTTC,CASGGGSRVYEQYF
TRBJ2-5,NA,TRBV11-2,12,TGTGCCAGCAGTGCTATACAAGAGACCCAGTACTTC,CASSAIQETQYF
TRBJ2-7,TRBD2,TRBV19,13,TGTGCCAGTAGTATTCAGCGGGACTACGAGCAGTACTTC,CASSIQRDYEQYF
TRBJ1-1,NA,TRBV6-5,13,TGTGCCAGCAATAGGGGGTACAACACTGAAGCTTTCTTT,CASNRGYNTEAFF
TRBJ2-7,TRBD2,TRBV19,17,TGTGCCAGTAGTAATGACATCGTAGCGGGAGGGCCCTACGAGCAGTACTTC,CASSNDIVAGGPYEQYF
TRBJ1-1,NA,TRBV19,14,TGTGCCAGTATCGAAGGGGGGGGGAACACTGAAGCTTTCTTT,CASIEGGGNTEAFF